The 25 T cell receptor beta chains reported below all come from one sample, sequenced in a study of persistence of HIV-infected CD4 T cells (dated by TCRdb to the early 2020s). No cognate antigen is known for these TCRs. Explained via the paper, the treatment or condition label denotes: suppressive antiretroviral therapy. Cells were stimulated with lysates of CMV-infected fibroblasts at roughly 11 ug/mL. Nonresponding CD40L-negative CD69-negative CD45RO-high memory CD4+ T cells were sorted as memory populations depleted of antigen-responding cells. TCRbeta repertoires were sequenced from genomic DNA with the immunoSEQ hsTCRB assay version 4 in survey mode. Imported from immuneACCESS, the table was reduced by TCRdb to in-frame sequences with V and J called. These copies leave out some clones; in studies compared against another copy, an unresolved V gene accounts for under half, and the cause of the remainder is not known. Present in this sample are 25,000 to 35,000 clones, about four fifths of which were seen just once. The ten largest clones take up 3.5% to 5.5% of the sample.

This specimen consisted of CD4+ T cells sorted from PBMCs after roughly 19-hour stimulation, obtained from a patient who received antiretroviral therapy. In light of the paper, this sample's cell subset or site label describes: CD40L-CD69- CD45RO-high memory CD4 T cells not responding to CMV lysate. The receptors originated from an adult man with HIV who was CMV-seropositive.

Concerning this clone itself: The sample holds other DNA sequences that translate to the same CDR3. This chain uses TRBV5-1 with TRBJ1-5, with unresolved D. Per the germline V gene, CDR1 is SGHRS and CDR2 is YFSETQ. V lost 0 bases and J 2 bases, leaving 6 bases between the germline ends. The CDR3 extends over 14 amino acids. CDR3 protein: CASSLDVGNQPQHF. In nucleotides, the CDR3 is TGCGCCAGCAGCTTGGACGTAGGCAATCAGCCCCAGCATTTT.

The V call is TRBV5-1, the J call TRBJ1-1; no clear D gene. This CDR3 is built from 13 residues. Per the germline V gene, CDR1 is SGHRS and CDR2 is YFSETQ. Trimming removed 0 bases at V and 7 bases at J, with 10 bases between. The CDR3 DNA follows: TGCGCCAGCAGCTTGGGGGTCCGAAATGAAGCTTTCTTT. This sequence encodes CASSLGVRNEAFF.

The chain combines TRBV19 with TRBJ2-7; possibly TRBD1 for D (6 bases). Trimming stripped 6 bases from V and 1 base from J, with 13 bases between. Per the germline V gene, CDR1 is LNHDA and CDR2 is SQIVND (reference sequence). The CDR3 totals 14 residues. CDR3 sequence (DNA): TGTGCCAGTAGCACTCAGGGGAGATCCTACGAGCAGTACTTC. Its protein product is CASSTQGRSYEQYF.

This CDR3 reads CASSQGQEANYGYTF. As DNA, the CDR3 is TGTGCCAGCAGCCAGGGACAGGAAGCTAACTATGGCTACACCTTC. This chain joins TRBV7-9 and TRBJ1-2; the match to TRBD1 covers 8 bases. The germline gives CDR1 SEHNR, CDR2 FQNEAQ (reference sequence). The CDR3 has 15 amino acids. V lost 5 bases to trimming and J lost 0 bases; unmatched junction nucleotides: 5.

The V and J genes are TRBV18 and TRBJ2-7; no reliable D call. The germline V gene has CDR1 KGHSH and CDR2 LQKENI. The CDR3 extends over 14 amino acids. The germline V and J ends were trimmed by 6 bases and 2 bases, with 14 bases remaining between them. DNA for the CDR3: TGTGCCAGCTCCGCCGGGCCCCCCCCCTACGAGCAGTACTTC. Translated, it gives CASSAGPPPYEQYF.

The rearrangement links TRBV19 to TRBJ1-2, with D perhaps matching TRBD1 (5 bases). V lost 8 bases to trimming and J lost 7 bases, with 20 bases between them. The CDR3 has 14 residues. Germline CDR1 is LNHDA and CDR2 is SQIVND (reference sequence). The chain's CDR3 is CASRVGLEGGGYTF. The DNA for the CDR3 is TGTGCCAGTCGCGTGGGGCTCGAGGGAGGTGGCTACACCTTC.

This chain connects TRBV28 to TRBJ2-7; 10 nucleotides agree with TRBD1. CDR3 length equals 15 residues. V lost 6 bases, J lost 1 base, and 6 bases stayed unmatched. CDR1 and CDR2 from the germline V gene are MDHEN and SYDVKM. CDR3 residues: CASRGQGQGSYEQYF. The CDR3 DNA sequence: TGTGCCAGCAGAGGACAGGGACAGGGGTCCTACGAGCAGTACTTC.

The CDR3 DNA reads as TGTGCCAGCAGCTCCGGTTCCTACGAGCAGTACTTC. Protein sequence: CASSSGSYEQYF. This chain joins TRBV11-2 and TRBJ2-7; D is unresolved. Trimming cost V 4 bases and J 1 base, with 5 bases left between them. The CDR3 loop spans 12 amino acids. The germline V gene has CDR1 SGHAT and CDR2 FQNNGV.

The chain is built from TRBV9 and TRBJ2-5; the match to TRBD2 covers 9 bases. The CDR3 is 15 amino acids. CDR1 and CDR2 (germline): SGDLS, YYNGEE. V was pared by 3 bases and J by 4 bases, with 7 bases of the junction left unmatched. CDR3 loop: CASSGKRGAIETQYF. The CDR3, as DNA: TGTGCCAGCAGCGGGAAGCGGGGGGCGATAGAGACCCAGTACTTC. The whole variable domain, filled in from reference TRBV9 and TRBJ2-5, reads DSGVTQTPKHLITATGQRVTLRCSPRSGDLSVYWYQQSLDQGLQFLIQYYNGEERAKGNILERFSAQQFPDLHSELNLSSLELGDSALYFCASSGKRGAIETQYFGPGTRLLVL.

The chain carries TRBV5-8 and TRBJ2-4, with no clear D. The CDR3 has 12 residues. V lost 0 bases, J lost 5 bases, and 3 bases lay in between. CDR1 is SGHTS, CDR2 YDEGEE, per germline. This CDR3 reads CASSLAENIQYF. The CDR3 DNA sequence: TGTGCCAGCAGCTTGGCCGAAAACATTCAGTACTTC. The full variable domain, rest sourced from reference TRBV5-8 and TRBJ2-4, is EAGVTQSPTHLIKTRGQQATLRCSPISGHTSVYWYQQALGLGLQFLLWYDEGEERNRGNFPPRFSGRQFPNYSSELNVNALELEDSALYLCASSLAENIQYFGAGTRLSVL.

The rearrangement links TRBV2 to TRBJ2-3; TRBD1 agrees at 8 bases. The germline CDR1 and CDR2 sequences are SNHLY and FYNNEI. There are 15 residues in the CDR3. Trimming cost V 5 bases and J 3 bases; bases outside gene matches: 7. CDR3 sequence reads: CASSTDRVKTDTQYF. In DNA form, the CDR3 reads TGTGCCAGCAGTACGGACAGGGTTAAAACAGATACGCAGTATTTT.

The rearrangement links TRBV3-1 (or the pseudogene TRBV3-2) to TRBJ1-2, with D possibly TRBD1 on 6 matching bases. The germline V gene encodes CDR1 LGHDT and CDR2 YNNKEL (reference sequence). V lost 0 bases to trimming and J lost 9 bases, with 23 bases between them. The CDR3 has 17 amino acids. The CDR3, as DNA: TGTGCCAGCAGCCAAGAGAACCCGACCGGGACACCCCTTAGCTACACCTTC. Protein product: CASSQENPTGTPLSYTF.

This sequence joins TRBV7-2 and TRBJ2-7; D uncertain. V was clipped by 0 bases and J by 3 bases, with 9 bases between them. Per germline, CDR1 SGHTA and CDR2 FQGNSA. The CDR3 contains 14 residues. The CDR3 loop is CASSLAHGYYEQYF. Here the CDR3 DNA reads TGTGCCAGCAGCTTAGCGCACGGGTACTACGAGCAGTACTTC.

The chain carries TRBV7-6 and TRBJ2-3; no firm D call. The CDR3 spans 17 residues. The V end was cut by 4 bases, the J end by 0 bases, with 17 bases between. Germline lookup yields CDR1 SGHVS and CDR2 FNYEAQ. The CDR3 coding sequence is TGTGCCAGCAGCTCGGCACCTCTTTTACCTAGCACAGATACGCAGTATTTT. This gives the protein CASSSAPLLPSTDTQYF.

This chain uses TRBV28 with TRBJ1-1; 9 bases are shared with TRBD1. The CDR3 is made up of 14 amino acids. Germline assignment: CDR1 MDHEN and CDR2 SYDVKM. V dropped 6 bases and J dropped 4; count of bases not matched to a gene: 6. As DNA, the CDR3 is TGTGCCAGCAGGGGACAGGGTTTTTTCACTGAAGCTTTCTTT. Amino acid sequence: CASRGQGFFTEAFF.

The V gene is TRBV5-1, the J gene TRBJ1-6; no definite D call. CDR1 and CDR2 from the germline V gene are SGHRS and YFSETQ. The CDR3 has 9 amino acids. With 6 bases removed from V and 14 bases from J, the gap between germline ends came to 6 bases. In DNA, the CDR3 is TGCGCCAGCAACAGATCCCTCCACTTT. Translated, it gives CASNRSLHF.

The chain carries TRBV5-5 and TRBJ2-7; the match to TRBD1 covers 7 bases. This CDR3 contains 15 residues. Per germline, CDR1 SGHKS and CDR2 YYEKEE (reference sequence). Germline trimming cut 0 bases from V and 3 bases from J; bases unmatched to any gene: 6. This CDR3 is CASSLANPGGYEQYF. The CDR3 nucleotides read TGTGCCAGCAGCTTGGCCAATCCAGGGGGCTACGAGCAGTACTTC.

The chain is built from TRBV12-3 or TRBV12-4 and TRBJ2-3, with D perhaps matching TRBD1 (6 bases). CDR3 length: 11 residues. Trimming shortened V by 6 bases and J by 13 bases, and 14 bases separated the two germline ends. The CDR3 region has the DNA TGTGCCAGCAGAAGGACAGAATCGGAGTATTTT. Translated: CASRRTESEYF.

The rearrangement joins TRBV3-1 (or the pseudogene TRBV3-2) to TRBJ2-1; 7 nucleotides align to TRBD1. The V and J ends lost 5 bases and 3 bases, in that order; junction bases with no gene match: 13. Germline V gene sequence: CDR1 LGHDT, CDR2 YNNKEL (reference sequence). This CDR3 spans 17 amino acids. The CDR3 loop is CASSSKETGLHYNEQFF. The CDR3 coding sequence is TGTGCCAGCAGCTCCAAAGAGACAGGGCTTCACTACAATGAGCAGTTCTTC.

The CDR3 region is CASISGGANTGELFF. Written as DNA, the CDR3 is TGTGCCAGTATTAGCGGGGGGGCGAACACCGGGGAGCTGTTTTTT. This chain links TRBV28 with TRBJ2-2, with 11 bases matching TRBD2. There are 15 residues in the CDR3. The J segment lost 0 bases and the V segment lost 9 bases, leaving 3 bases of the junction unmatched. Looked up from germline, CDR1 is MDHEN and CDR2 is SYDVKM.

The chain has TRBV6-5 and TRBJ2-1; 11 bases are a match to TRBD2. CDR3 size: 15 residues. Germline lookup yields CDR1 MNHEY and CDR2 SVGAGI. After removal of 6 bases from V and 7 bases from J, the junction contained 8 bases not matched to a gene. CDR3 protein: CASSFSGTSGNEQFF. CDR3 nucleotide sequence: TGTGCCAGCAGCTTCTCGGGGACTAGCGGTAATGAGCAGTTCTTC.

The table lists this clone with a count of one. This sequence joins TRBV6-2 or TRBV6-3 and TRBJ2-3; the D gene is possibly TRBD2 (5 bases). Trimming removed 2 bases from V and 2 bases from J, with 11 bases in between. Germline V gene sequence: CDR1 MNHEY, CDR2 SVGEGT. This CDR3 comprises 15 residues. DNA for the CDR3: TGTGCCAGCAGTTACCTCGACTATATCACAGATACGCAGTATTTT. As protein: CASSYLDYITDTQYF.

This clone appeared once. This sequence joins TRBV28 and TRBJ1-2; TRBD1 is a possible D gene (6 bases). The CDR3 is made up of 14 amino acids. CDR1 is MDHEN, CDR2 SYDVKM, per germline. V lost 6 bases and J lost 2, with 13 bases in between. CDR3 nucleotides: TGTGCCAGCAGCCCCGGACAGCCCAACTATGGCTACACCTTC. Protein sequence: CASSPGQPNYGYTF.

V gene TRBV6-1 combines with J gene TRBJ1-5; D not resolved. Germline CDR1 and CDR2: MNHNS and SASEGT. The CDR3 runs to 14 residues. V lost 1 base, J lost 0 bases, and 4 bases lay in between. The CDR3 loop reads CASSEVFSNQPQHF. The CDR3, as DNA: TGTGCCAGCAGTGAAGTATTTAGCAATCAGCCCCAGCATTTT.

The J gene is TRBJ2-3, the V gene TRBV20-1, with 7 bases that match TRBD2. Germline values: CDR1 DFQATT, CDR2 SNEGSKA (reference sequence). The J segment lost 0 bases and the V segment lost 3 bases, leaving 12 bases of the junction unmatched. CDR3 size: 17 residues. The DNA of the CDR3 is TGCAGTGCTAGTGGGGTGTCGGGGGGAGCTAGCACAGATACGCAGTATTTT. It is translated as CSASGVSGGASTDTQYF.